This T cell receptor (beta chain) was observed in a study of blood T cells in healthy people across ages. This clonotype has a count of ten or more. Next came a second PCR, run for roughly 6 to 11 cycles, which used a sample-barcoded 5' primer along with a J-beta primer mix. TCRdb processed the 5' RACE reads anew with MiXCR; each CDR3 protein has one entry. This sample has 650,000 to 1,000,000 distinct CDR3 sequences, with under 40% found just once. CDR1 is SGHTA and CDR2 is FQGNSA in the germline V gene. With 5 bases removed from V and 10 bases from J, the gap between germline ends came to 12 bases. The CDR3 has 13 amino acids. Caucasian individuals from Russia who were healthy and aged about 6 to 90 acted as donors. PBMCs numbering at least 7 million were isolated per sample.

This sequence originates from a young man in good health. Source material: blood. The J gene is TRBJ1-6, the V gene TRBV7-2, with D uncertain. The CDR3 spells CASSRDQTSPLHF. Written as DNA, the CDR3 is TGTGCCAGCAGCCGCGACCAAACCTCACCCCTCCACTTT.